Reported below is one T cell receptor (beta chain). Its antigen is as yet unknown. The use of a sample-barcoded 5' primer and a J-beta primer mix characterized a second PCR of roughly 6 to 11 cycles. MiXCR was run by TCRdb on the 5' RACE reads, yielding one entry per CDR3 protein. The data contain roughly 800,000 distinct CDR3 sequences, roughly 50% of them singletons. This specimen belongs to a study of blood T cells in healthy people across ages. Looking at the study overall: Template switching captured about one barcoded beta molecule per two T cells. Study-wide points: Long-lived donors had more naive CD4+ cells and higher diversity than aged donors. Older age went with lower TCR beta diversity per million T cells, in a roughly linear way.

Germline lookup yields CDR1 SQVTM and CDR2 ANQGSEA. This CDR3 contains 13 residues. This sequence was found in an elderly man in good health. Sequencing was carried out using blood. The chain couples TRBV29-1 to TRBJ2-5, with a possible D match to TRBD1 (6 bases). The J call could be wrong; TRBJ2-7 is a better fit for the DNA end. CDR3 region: CSVEQGMDHEQYF. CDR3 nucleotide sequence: TGCAGCGTTGAGCAGGGGATGGACCACGAGCAGTACTTC.